This TCR beta chain was identified during a study of cytomegalovirus exposure and HLA in healthy donors. General study findings and limits: The listing of 150 to 200 TCR beta chains classed them as cytomegalovirus-associated. Rare TCR sequences predominated, though certain public TCRs were found in many donors.

All the people who gave samples were healthy bone marrow donors. PCR employed 60 Vbeta and 13 Jbeta primers. Clones were sequenced by immunoSEQ multiplex PCR, and TCRdb holds only the in-frame ones, with some missing. The listing records approximately 45,000 clones. Concerning this clone: Its antigen is still unknown.

This receptor was identified in a woman aged 40 to 55 in good health and CMV-seronegative. Sequencing was performed on PBMCs.

The CDR3 DNA reads as TGCGCCAGCAGCCAAGATGGGGCGGGGGCGGATACGCAGTATTTT. Translated, it gives CASSQDGAGADTQYF. The chain couples TRBV4-1 to TRBJ2-3; possible D gene TRBD2, 7 bases. CDR3 length equals 15 residues. Per the germline V gene, CDR1 is MGHRA and CDR2 is YSYEKL. The V and J ends lost 0 bases and 6 bases respectively, with 13 bases between them.